This T cell receptor beta chain was obtained from a study of early T cells in non-severe SARS-CoV-2 infection. Across the whole study: From unsorted whole blood, bulk RNA was sequenced, and the chains remained unpaired. General observations from the study: Using VDJdb, the matching emphasized anti-spike CD8 responses while missing private and CD4 specificities.

The table lists this clonotype with many counts. The antigen remains unidentified. The TCR library protocol was used to attach unique molecular identifiers. These identifiers were attached to individual cDNA molecules. TCRdb processed the 5' RACE reads anew with MiXCR; each CDR3 protein has one entry. The table records about 68,000 distinct CDR3 sequences, approximately 10% of them present only once. CDR1 is MDHEN and CDR2 is SYDVKM in the germline V gene. J was trimmed by 3 bases and V by 3 bases; bases with no gene match: 15. CDR3 size: 19 residues. The sequenced material came from whole blood. This clonotype originated in an adult who was a healthcare worker with PCR-confirmed SARS-CoV-2 infection or an uninfected control (not recorded which). The chain employs TRBV28 and TRBJ2-3; 10 bases match TRBD2. The CDR3 is CASSFDIVGLANFTDTQYF. CDR3 nucleotides: TGTGCCAGCAGTTTTGATATTGTGGGACTAGCGAATTTTACAGATACGCAGTATTTT.